This T cell receptor beta chain stems from a study of blood T cells in healthy people across ages. Study-level findings and limits: Versus aged donors, long-lived donors had higher diversity and more naive CD4+ cells. Getting older went along with TCR beta diversity per million T cells dropping roughly linearly. Donor CMV status, an unknown factor, possibly confounded changes in expanded clonotypes. Diversity was estimated from one million T cells, and these estimates were considered underestimates.

After removal of 2 bases from V and 2 bases from J, the junction contained 5 bases not matched to a gene. The germline V gene encodes CDR1 SQVTM and CDR2 ANQGSEA. This CDR3 has 14 amino acids. This clonotype showed up many times. The antigen remains unidentified. For the second PCR, which ran for roughly 7 to 11 cycles, a sample-barcoded 5' primer and a J-beta primer mix were used. A single record per CDR3 protein comes from TCRdb applying MiXCR to the 5' RACE reads. Of about 2 million distinct CDR3 sequences in the sample, around 50% were seen once. The receptor was derived from a woman aged 40 to 55 in good health. Material for sequencing was blood. This chain joins TRBV29-1 and TRBJ2-5; 7 positions agree with TRBD1. The CDR3 DNA reads as TGCAGCGTTGAACTGACAGGGCCACAAGAGACCCAGTACTTC. Translation gives CSVELTGPQETQYF.